This TCR beta chain was obtained from a study of cytomegalovirus exposure and HLA in healthy donors. Broader study findings: In a later analysis, an Asian-associated ancestry cluster reportedly showed fewer N-insertions than the approximately 610-donor mean. Among immune exposure information, only CMV serostatus was available. The later analysis indicated that the majority of CMV-associated TCR beta chains appeared HLA-restricted.

PCR primers comprised 60 Vbeta and 13 Jbeta primers. Libraries were prepared by immunoSEQ multiplex PCR; TCRdb keeps only in-frame clonotypes and omits some of them. Among about 160,000 clones listed, approximately 78% were seen once. Donors showed nominal health when sampled, although they likely had unrecorded immune exposures. Concerning this clone itself: What it binds is not known.

Germline CDR1 is MGHDK and CDR2 is SYGVNS. V lost 1 base, J lost 2 bases, and 9 bases lay in between. The CDR3 has 15 residues. Sequenced input: PBMCs. The chain carries TRBV25-1 and TRBJ1-5; D may be TRBD1 (6 bases). The TCR was taken from a male donor in good health and CMV-seronegative. CDR3 coding DNA: TGTGCCAGCAGTGAATGGGACAAAGGCAATCAGCCCCAGCATTTT. It encodes CASSEWDKGNQPQHF. Based on the CDR3 plus reference TRBV25-1 and TRBJ1-5, the full variable domain is EADIYQTPRYLVIGTGKKITLECSQTMGHDKMYWYQQDPGMELHLIHYSYGVNSTEKGDLSSESTVSRIRTEHFPLTLESARPSHTSQYLCASSEWDKGNQPQHFGDGTRLSIL.